The present entry profiles one TCR beta chain with its context. Its target is unknown. The data stem from a study of shared clonotypes between healthy human individuals. Whole-study findings and limits: Depth was large, yet rarefaction showed that sorted-subset sequencing was incomplete.

Per germline, CDR1 GTSNPN and CDR2 SVGIG (reference sequence). The CDR3 spans 11 residues. The ends were cut back, 3 bases at V and 3 bases at J, with 3 bases in the middle. Every subset had its genomic DNA shared out evenly among several immunoSEQ plates. In the sorted-subset replicate PCRs, around 220 ng DNA, around 30,000 T cell genomes, was used. Generated by immunoSEQ multiplex PCR, the TCRdb table keeps only in-frame clones and is missing some. In the table there are 1,100,000 or so clones, approximately 80% of which are singletons. The chain recombines TRBV30 with TRBJ2-1, with no clear D. The clonotype comes from a man between 18 and 35 years old in good health. Some clones in this sample may be carry-over from other donors' samples. Sequencing was performed on memory CD4+ T cells from PBMCs. Regarding subset: CD45RA-negative fraction. CDR3 amino acids: CAWSFYNEQFF. CDR3 nucleotides: TGTGCCTGGAGCTTCTACAATGAGCAGTTCTTC.